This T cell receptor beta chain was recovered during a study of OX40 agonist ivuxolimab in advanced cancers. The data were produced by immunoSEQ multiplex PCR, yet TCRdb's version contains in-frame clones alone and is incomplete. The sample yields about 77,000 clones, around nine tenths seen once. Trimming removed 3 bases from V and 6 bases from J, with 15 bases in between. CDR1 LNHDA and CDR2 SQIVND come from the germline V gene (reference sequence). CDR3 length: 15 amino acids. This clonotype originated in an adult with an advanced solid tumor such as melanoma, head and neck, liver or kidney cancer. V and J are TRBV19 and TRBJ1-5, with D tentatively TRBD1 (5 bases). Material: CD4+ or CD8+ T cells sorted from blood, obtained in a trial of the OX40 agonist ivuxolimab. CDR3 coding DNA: TGTGCCAGTAGTATTGGGGAGGGGCAGGGTCAGCCCCAGCATTTT. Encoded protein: CASSIGEGQGQPQHF.